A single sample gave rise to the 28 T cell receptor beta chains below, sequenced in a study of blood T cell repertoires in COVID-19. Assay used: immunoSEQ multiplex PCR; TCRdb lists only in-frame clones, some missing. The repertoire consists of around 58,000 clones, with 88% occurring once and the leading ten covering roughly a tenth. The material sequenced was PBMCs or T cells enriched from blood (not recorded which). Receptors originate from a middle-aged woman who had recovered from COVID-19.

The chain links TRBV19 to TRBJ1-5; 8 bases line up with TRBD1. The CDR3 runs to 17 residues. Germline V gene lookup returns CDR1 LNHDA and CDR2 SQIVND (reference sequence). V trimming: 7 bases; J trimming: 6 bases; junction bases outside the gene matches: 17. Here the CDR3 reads CASTPFGAGGLSQPQHF. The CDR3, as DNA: TGTGCCAGTACCCCGTTCGGAGCAGGGGGCCTGAGTCAGCCCCAGCATTTT.

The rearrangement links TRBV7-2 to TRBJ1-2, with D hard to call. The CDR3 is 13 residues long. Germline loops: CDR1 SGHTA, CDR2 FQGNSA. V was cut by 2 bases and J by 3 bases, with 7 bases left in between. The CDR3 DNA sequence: TGTGCCAGCAGCTTATTCGGGGACTATGGCTACACCTTC. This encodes CASSLFGDYGYTF.

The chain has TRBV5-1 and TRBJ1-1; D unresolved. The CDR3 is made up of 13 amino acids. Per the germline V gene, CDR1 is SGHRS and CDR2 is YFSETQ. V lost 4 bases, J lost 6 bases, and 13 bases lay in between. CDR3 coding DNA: TGCGCCAGCAGCGCACAGTACTCGGCTGAAGCTTTCTTT. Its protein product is CASSAQYSAEAFF. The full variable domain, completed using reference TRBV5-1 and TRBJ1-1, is KAGVTQTPRYLIKTRGQQVTLSCSPISGHRSVSWYQQTPGQGLQFLFEYFSETQRNKGNFPGRFSGRQFSNSRSEMNVSTLELGDSALYLCASSAQYSAEAFFGQGTRLTVV.

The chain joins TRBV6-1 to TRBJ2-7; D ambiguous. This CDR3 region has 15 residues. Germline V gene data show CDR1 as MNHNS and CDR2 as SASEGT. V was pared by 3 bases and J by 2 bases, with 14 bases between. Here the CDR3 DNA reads TGTGCCAGCAGTGAGACTGGCGTCCTACCCTACGAGCAGTACTTC. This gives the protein CASSETGVLPYEQYF.

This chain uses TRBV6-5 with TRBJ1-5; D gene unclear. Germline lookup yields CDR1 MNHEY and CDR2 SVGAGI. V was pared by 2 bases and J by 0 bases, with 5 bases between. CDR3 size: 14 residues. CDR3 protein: CASSYRDSNQPQHF. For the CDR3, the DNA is TGTGCCAGCAGTTACCGAGATAGCAATCAGCCCCAGCATTTT.

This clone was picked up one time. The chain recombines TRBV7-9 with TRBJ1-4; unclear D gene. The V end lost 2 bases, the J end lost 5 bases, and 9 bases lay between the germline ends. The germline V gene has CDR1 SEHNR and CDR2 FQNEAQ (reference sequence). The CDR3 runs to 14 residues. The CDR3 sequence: CASSLRPENEKLFF. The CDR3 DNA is TGTGCCAGCAGCTTAAGGCCGGAGAATGAAAAACTGTTTTTT.

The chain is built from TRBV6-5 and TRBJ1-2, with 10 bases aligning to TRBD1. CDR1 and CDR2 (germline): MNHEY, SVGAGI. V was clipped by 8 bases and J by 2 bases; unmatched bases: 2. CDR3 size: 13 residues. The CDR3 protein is CASGQGGNYGYTF. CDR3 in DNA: TGTGCCAGCGGACAGGGGGGAAACTATGGCTACACCTTC.

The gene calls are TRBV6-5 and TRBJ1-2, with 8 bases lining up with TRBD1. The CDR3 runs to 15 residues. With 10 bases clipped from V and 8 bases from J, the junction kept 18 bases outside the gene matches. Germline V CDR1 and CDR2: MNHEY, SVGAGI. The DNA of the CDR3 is TGTGCCACCCTACGAAACCAGGGGGCTGGAGAAGGCTACACCTTC. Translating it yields CATLRNQGAGEGYTF.

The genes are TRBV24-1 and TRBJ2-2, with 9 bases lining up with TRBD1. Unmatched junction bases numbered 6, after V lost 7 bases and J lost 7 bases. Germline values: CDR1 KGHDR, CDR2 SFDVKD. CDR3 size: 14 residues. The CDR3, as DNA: TGTGCCACCAGCCAGACAGGGGGTGTCGGGGAGCTGTTTTTT. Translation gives CATSQTGGVGELFF.

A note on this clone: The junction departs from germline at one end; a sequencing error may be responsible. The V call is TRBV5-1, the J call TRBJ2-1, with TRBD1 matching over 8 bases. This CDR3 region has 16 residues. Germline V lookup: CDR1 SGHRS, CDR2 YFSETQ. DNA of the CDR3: TGCGCCAGCAGTTTGGAGACAGGGGCGCAGTACAATGAGCAGTTCTTC. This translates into CASSLETGAQYNEQFF.

DNA for the CDR3: TGTGCCAGTACCACCCAAGGGGTTTTTGGTGGCTACACCTTC. Protein sequence: CASTTQGVFGGYTF. The V gene is TRBV19, the J gene TRBJ1-2; possible D gene TRBD1, 5 bases. The CDR3 length is 14 residues. V lost 7 bases, J lost 7 bases, and 19 bases lay in between. From germline, CDR1 is LNHDA and CDR2 SQIVND (reference sequence).

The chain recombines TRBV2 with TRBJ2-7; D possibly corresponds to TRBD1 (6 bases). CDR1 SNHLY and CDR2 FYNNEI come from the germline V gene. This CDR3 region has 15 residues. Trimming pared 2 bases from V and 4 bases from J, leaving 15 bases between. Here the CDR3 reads CASSETGRRLYEQYF. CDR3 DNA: TGTGCCAGCAGTGAAACAGGGCGGAGATTATACGAGCAGTACTTC. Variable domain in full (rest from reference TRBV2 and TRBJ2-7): EPEVTQTPSHQVTQMGQEVILRCVPISNHLYFYWYRQILGQKVEFLVSFYNNEISEKSEIFDDQFSVERPDGSNFTLKIRSTKLEDSAMYFCASSETGRRLYEQYFGPGTRLTVT.

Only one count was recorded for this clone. As DNA, the CDR3 is TGTGCCAGCAGCTTATCGGGAATCGGGACTCACTTTAACTATGGCTACACCTTC. As protein: CASSLSGIGTHFNYGYTF. The rearrangement joins TRBV7-6 to TRBJ1-2; D might be TRBD1 (5 bases). The CDR3 contains 18 residues. Deletions cut 2 bases from V and 1 base from J, with 20 bases between. Germline values: CDR1 SGHVS, CDR2 FNYEAQ.

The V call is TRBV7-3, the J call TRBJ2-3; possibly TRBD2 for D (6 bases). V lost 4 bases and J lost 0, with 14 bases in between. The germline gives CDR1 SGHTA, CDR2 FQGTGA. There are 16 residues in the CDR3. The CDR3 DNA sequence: TGTGCCAGCAGCTCATCCCGGGACTTGAGCACAGATACGCAGTATTTT. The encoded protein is CASSSSRDLSTDTQYF.

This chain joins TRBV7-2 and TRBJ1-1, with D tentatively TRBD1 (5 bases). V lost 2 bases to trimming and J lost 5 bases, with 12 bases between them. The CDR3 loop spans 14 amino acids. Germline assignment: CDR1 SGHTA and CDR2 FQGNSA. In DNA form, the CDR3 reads TGTGCCAGCAGCTTACGGGGGGAACATACTGAAGCTTTCTTT. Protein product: CASSLRGEHTEAFF. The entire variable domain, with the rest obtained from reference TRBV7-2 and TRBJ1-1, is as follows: GAGVSQSPSNKVTEKGKDVELRCDPISGHTALYWYRQSLGQGLEFLIYFQGNSAPDKSGLPSDRFSAERTGGSVSTLTIQRTQQEDSAVYLCASSLRGEHTEAFFGQGTRLTVV.

The CDR3 sequence: CASSIAADTQYF. CDR3 DNA: TGTGCCAGCAGCATAGCGGCAGATACGCAGTATTTT. The chain links TRBV5-4 to TRBJ2-3; a weak D match, TRBD2 (6 bases). Germline V gives CDR1 SGHNT, CDR2 YYREEE (reference sequence). This CDR3 region has 12 residues. The V end was cut by 4 bases, the J end by 4 bases, with 7 bases between. Full variable domain (rest looked up from reference TRBV5-4 and TRBJ2-3): ETGVTQSPTHLIKTRGQQVTLRCSSQSGHNTVSWYQQALGQGPQFIFQYYREEENGRGNFPPRFSGLQFPNYSSELNVNALELDDSALYLCASSIAADTQYFGPGTRLTVL.

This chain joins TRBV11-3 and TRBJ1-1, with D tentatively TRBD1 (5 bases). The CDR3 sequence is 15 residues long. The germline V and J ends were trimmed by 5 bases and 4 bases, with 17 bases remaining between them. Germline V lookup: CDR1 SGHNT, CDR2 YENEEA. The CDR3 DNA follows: TGTGCCAGCAGCCAGACCCAGGGCTTCGGCACTGAAGCTTTCTTT. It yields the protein CASSQTQGFGTEAFF.

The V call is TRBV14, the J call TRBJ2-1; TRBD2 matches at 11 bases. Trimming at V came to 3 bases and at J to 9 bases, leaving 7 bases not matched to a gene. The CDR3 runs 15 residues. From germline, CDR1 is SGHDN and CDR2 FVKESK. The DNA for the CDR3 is TGTGCCAGCAGCCATCTTAGCGGGGGGGCTCCTGAGCAGTTCTTC. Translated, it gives CASSHLSGGAPEQFF.

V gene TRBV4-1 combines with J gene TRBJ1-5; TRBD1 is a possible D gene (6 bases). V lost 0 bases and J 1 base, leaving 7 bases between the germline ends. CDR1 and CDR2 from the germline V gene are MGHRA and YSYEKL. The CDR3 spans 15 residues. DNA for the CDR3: TGCGCCAGCAGCCAAGATCAGGGGAGCAATCAGCCCCAGCATTTT. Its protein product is CASSQDQGSNQPQHF.

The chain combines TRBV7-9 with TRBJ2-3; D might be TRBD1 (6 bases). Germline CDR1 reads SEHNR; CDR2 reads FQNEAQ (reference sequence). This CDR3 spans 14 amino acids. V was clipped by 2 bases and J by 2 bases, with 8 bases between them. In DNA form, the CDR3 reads TGTGCCAGCAGCTTAAGGACAGACACAGATACGCAGTATTTT. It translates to CASSLRTDTDTQYF.

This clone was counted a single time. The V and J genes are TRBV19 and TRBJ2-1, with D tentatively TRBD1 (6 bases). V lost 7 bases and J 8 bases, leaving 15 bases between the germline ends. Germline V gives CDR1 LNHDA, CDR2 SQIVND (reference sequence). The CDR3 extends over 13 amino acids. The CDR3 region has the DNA TGTGCCAGTAACAGGGTAGGAGTTGATGAGCAGTTCTTC. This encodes CASNRVGVDEQFF.

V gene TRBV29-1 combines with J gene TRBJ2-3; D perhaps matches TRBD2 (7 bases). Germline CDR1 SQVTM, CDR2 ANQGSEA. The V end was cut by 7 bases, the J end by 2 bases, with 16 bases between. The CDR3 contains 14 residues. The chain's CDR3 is CSAKGGGDTDTQYF. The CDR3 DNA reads TGCAGCGCTAAAGGCGGGGGCGACACAGATACGCAGTATTTT.

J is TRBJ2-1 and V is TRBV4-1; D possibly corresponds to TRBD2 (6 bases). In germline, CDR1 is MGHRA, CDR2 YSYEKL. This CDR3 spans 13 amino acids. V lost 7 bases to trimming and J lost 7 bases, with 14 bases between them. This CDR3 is CASTGTPLNEQFF. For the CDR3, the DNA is TGCGCCAGCACCGGGACTCCTTTGAATGAGCAGTTCTTC.

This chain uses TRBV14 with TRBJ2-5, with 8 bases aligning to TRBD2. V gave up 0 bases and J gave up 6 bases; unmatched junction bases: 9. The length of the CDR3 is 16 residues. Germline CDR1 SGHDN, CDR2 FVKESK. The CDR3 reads CASSQDTGGLFKTQYF. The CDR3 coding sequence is TGTGCCAGCAGCCAAGATACGGGGGGGCTTTTCAAGACCCAGTACTTC.

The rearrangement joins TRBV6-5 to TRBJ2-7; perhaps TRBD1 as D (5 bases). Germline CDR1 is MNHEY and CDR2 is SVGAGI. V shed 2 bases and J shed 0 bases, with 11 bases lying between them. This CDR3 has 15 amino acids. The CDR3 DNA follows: TGTGCCAGCAGTTACGGGGCGGACCCCTCCTACGAGCAGTACTTC. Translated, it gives CASSYGADPSYEQYF.

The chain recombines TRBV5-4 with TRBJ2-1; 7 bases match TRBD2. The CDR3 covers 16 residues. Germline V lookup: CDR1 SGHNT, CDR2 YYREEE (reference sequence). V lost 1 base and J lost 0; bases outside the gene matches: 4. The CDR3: CASSLREVGSYNEQFF. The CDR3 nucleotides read TGTGCCAGCAGCTTGCGGGAGGTGGGCTCCTACAATGAGCAGTTCTTC. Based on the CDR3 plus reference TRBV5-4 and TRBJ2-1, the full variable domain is ETGVTQSPTHLIKTRGQQVTLRCSSQSGHNTVSWYQQALGQGPQFIFQYYREEENGRGNFPPRFSGLQFPNYSSELNVNALELDDSALYLCASSLREVGSYNEQFFGPGTRLTVL.

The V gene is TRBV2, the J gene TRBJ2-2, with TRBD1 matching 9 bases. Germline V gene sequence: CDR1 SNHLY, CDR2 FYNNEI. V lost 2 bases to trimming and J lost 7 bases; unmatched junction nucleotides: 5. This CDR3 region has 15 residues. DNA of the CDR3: TGTGCCAGCAGTGAAAGGGACAGGGCGGTCGGGGAGCTGTTTTTT. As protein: CASSERDRAVGELFF.

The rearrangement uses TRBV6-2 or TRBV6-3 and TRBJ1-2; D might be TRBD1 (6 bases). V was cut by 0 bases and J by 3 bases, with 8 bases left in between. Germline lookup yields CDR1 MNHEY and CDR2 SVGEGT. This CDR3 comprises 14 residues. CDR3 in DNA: TGTGCCAGCAGTTACTCGGACAGTTACTATGGCTACACCTTC. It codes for CASSYSDSYYGYTF.